This TCR beta chain comes out of a study of cytomegalovirus exposure and HLA in healthy donors. In the study overall: The roughly 120 million unique TCR beta sequences, from approximately 170 million T cells, were found by an earlier analysis. Early release data held about 85 million unique TCRs from HLA-typed donors.

This CDR3 comprises 19 residues. Primers for the PCR totalled 60 Vbeta and 13 Jbeta. Sequenced by immunoSEQ multiplex PCR; TCRdb stores in-frame clones only, minus some. The sample yields around 150,000 clones, about 82% seen once. This TCR derives from a man aged 30-40 years in good health. The rearrangement links TRBV21-1 to TRBJ2-7; the table's D call, TRBD1, was not checked against the DNA. TRBV21-1 is given as a pseudogene. Specimen: PBMCs. DNA of the CDR3: TGTGCCAGCAGCAACCTTCCCCCGGGACAGATTCCTCTTCGGGACGAGCAGTACTTC. Protein product: CASSNLPPGQIPLRDEQYF.